This section outlines one T cell receptor (beta chain) sequence together with its context. The data belong to a study of preoperative IRX-2 immunotherapy in early breast cancer. The CDR3 totals 14 residues. Trimming left V 3 bases short and J 1 base short, with 9 bases between. Looked up from germline, CDR1 is SNHLY and CDR2 is FYNNEI. Data came from immunoSEQ multiplex PCR; TCRdb stores just in-frame clones and leaves some out. The data contain about 23,000 clones, around 91% of them seen just once; the ten biggest clones take up roughly 9%. Described treatment: preoperative locoregional IRX-2 cytokine immunotherapy. Samples came from a phase Ib trial of preoperative locoregional IRX-2 cytokine immunotherapy.

V is TRBV2 and J is TRBJ2-5; possible D gene TRBD1, 6 bases. The sample here was tumor tissue, taken after IRX-2 immunotherapy. The TCR was taken from a human donor with breast cancer. In DNA, the CDR3 is TGTGCCAGCAGTGAGAACAGGGCCCAAGAGACCCAGTACTTC. Translating gives CASSENRAQETQYF.